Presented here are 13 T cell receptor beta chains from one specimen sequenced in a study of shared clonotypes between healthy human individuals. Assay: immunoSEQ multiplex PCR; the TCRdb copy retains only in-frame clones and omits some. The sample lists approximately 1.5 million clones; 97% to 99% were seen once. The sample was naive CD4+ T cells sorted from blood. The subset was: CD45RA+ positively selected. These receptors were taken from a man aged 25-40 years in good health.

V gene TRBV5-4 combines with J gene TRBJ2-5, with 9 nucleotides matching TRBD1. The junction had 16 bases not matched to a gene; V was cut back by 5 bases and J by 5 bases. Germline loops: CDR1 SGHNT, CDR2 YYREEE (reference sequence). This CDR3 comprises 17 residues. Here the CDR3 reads CASSSKPGQGFQETQYF. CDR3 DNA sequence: TGTGCCAGCAGTTCCAAACCGGGACAGGGTTTCCAGGAGACCCAGTACTTC.

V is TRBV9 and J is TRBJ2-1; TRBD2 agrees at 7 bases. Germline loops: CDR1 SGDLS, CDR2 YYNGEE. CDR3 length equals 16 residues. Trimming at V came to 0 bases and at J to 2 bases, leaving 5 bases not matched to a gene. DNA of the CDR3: TGTGCCAGCAGCGTAGAGATTAGCGGGCCCTACAATGAGCAGTTCTTC. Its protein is CASSVEISGPYNEQFF. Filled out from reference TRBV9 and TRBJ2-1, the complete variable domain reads DSGVTQTPKHLITATGQRVTLRCSPRSGDLSVYWYQQSLDQGLQFLIQYYNGEERAKGNILERFSAQQFPDLHSELNLSSLELGDSALYFCASSVEISGPYNEQFFGPGTRLTVL.

CDR3 region: CASSPRLAGGFTEQYF. The CDR3 nucleotides are TGTGCCAGCTCACCAAGGCTAGCGGGAGGATTTACCGAGCAGTACTTC. This chain joins TRBV18 and TRBJ2-7, with TRBD2 identical over 11 bases. The trim removed 2 bases at V and 6 bases at J, leaving 9 bases unmatched. Germline V gene data show CDR1 as KGHSH and CDR2 as LQKENI. The CDR3 loop spans 16 amino acids.

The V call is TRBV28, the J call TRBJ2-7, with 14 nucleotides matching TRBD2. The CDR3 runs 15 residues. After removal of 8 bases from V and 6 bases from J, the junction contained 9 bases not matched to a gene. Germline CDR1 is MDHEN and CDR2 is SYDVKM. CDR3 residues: CASPPTTSGRGEQYF. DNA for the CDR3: TGTGCCAGCCCCCCAACGACTAGCGGGAGGGGCGAGCAGTACTTC.

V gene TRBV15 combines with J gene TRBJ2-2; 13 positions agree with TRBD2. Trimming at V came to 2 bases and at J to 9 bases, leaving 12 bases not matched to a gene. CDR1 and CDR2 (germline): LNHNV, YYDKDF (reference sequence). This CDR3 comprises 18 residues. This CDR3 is CATSRPNPGLAGERELFF. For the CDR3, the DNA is TGTGCCACCAGCAGACCTAACCCCGGACTAGCGGGGGAGCGGGAGCTGTTTTTT.

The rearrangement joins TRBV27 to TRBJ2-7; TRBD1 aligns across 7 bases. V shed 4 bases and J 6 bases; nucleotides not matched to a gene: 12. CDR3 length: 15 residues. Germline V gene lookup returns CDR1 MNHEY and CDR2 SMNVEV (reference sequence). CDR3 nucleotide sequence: TGTGCCAGCAGTTCATCGACAGGGCTATCAGCCGAGCAGTACTTC. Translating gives CASSSSTGLSAEQYF.

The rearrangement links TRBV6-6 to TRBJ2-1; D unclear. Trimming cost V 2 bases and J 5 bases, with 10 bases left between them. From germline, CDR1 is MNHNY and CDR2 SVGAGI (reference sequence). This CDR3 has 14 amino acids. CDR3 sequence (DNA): TGTGCCAGCAGTTACCCGGGCCCCAACAATGAGCAGTTCTTC. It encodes CASSYPGPNNEQFF.

The CDR3 is CASSLLELRRGKAYEQYF. CDR3 coding DNA: TGTGCCAGCAGTTTACTGGAATTGAGGAGGGGAAAAGCCTACGAGCAGTACTTC. This chain uses TRBV28 with TRBJ2-7; perhaps TRBD2 as D (6 bases). This CDR3 has 18 residues. V lost 2 bases and J lost 2, with 22 bases in between. Germline V gene data show CDR1 as MDHEN and CDR2 as SYDVKM.

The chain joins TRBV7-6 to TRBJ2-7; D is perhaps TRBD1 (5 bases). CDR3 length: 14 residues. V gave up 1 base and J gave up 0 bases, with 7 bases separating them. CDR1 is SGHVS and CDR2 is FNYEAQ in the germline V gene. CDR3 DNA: TGTGCCAGCAGCTTAGGACAGATCTCCTACGAGCAGTACTTC. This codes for CASSLGQISYEQYF.

DNA for the CDR3: TGCGCCAGCAGCAGGGAGACAGGGGGAAACACTGAAGCTTTCTTT. Translating it yields CASSRETGGNTEAFF. The J gene is TRBJ1-1, the V gene TRBV5-1, with 9 bases matching TRBD1. In germline, CDR1 is SGHRS, CDR2 YFSETQ. This CDR3 has 15 amino acids. The V gene end was trimmed by 4 bases and the J gene end by 2 bases; junction bases not matched to a gene: 6.

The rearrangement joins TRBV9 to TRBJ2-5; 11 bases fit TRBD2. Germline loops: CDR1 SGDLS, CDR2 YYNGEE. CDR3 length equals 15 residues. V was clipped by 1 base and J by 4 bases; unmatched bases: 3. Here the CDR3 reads CASSVIGLAGETQYF. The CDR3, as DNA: TGTGCCAGCAGCGTAATAGGACTAGCGGGAGAGACCCAGTACTTC.

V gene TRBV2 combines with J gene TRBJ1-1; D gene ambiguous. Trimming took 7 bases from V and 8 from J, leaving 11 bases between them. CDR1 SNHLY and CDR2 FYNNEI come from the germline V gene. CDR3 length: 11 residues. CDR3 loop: CASTLTMEAFF. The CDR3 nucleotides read TGTGCCAGCACCCTGACAATGGAAGCTTTCTTT.

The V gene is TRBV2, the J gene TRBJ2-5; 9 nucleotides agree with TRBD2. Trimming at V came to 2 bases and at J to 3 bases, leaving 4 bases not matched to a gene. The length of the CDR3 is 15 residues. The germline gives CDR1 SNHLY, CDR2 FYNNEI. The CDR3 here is CASSERLAGKETQYF. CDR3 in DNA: TGTGCCAGCAGTGAAAGGCTAGCGGGAAAAGAGACCCAGTACTTC.